The entry below gives a single T cell receptor (beta chain) sequence along with its context. This record belongs to a study of T cell changes during pregnancy in multiple sclerosis. Sequencing was performed with immunoSEQ multiplex PCR; in TCRdb, only in-frame clones are kept and a portion is missing. The table lists 26,000 or so clones, roughly 87% of them singletons. The TCR comes from a female donor with multiple sclerosis, enrolled in a pregnancy study. Here the sequenced sample was CD8+ T cells from peripheral blood mononuclear cells, taken in the second trimester of pregnancy.

CDR3 nucleotide sequence: TGTGCCAGCACCCCCCTTAGCGGGAGTGGAGAGACCCAGTACTTC. It encodes CASTPLSGSGETQYF. The genes are TRBV27 and TRBJ2-5; the match to TRBD2 covers 9 bases. Germline trimming cut 7 bases from V and 4 bases from J; bases unmatched to any gene: 10. CDR3 size: 15 residues. CDR1 is MNHEY and CDR2 is SMNVEV in the germline V gene (reference sequence).